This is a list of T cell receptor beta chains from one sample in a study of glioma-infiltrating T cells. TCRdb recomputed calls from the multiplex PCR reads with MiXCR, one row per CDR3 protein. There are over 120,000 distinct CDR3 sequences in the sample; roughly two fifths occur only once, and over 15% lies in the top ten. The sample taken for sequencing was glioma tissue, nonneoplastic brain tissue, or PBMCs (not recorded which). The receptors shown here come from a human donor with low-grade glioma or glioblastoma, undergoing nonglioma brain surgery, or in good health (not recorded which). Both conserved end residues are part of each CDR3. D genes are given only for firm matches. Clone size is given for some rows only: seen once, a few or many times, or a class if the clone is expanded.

CDR3nt: TGTGCCAGCAGCTTAGGTCGAAGCGAGCAGTACTTC
CDR3aa: CASSLGRSEQYF
j_gene: TRBJ2-7
d_gene: .
v_gene: TRBV7-2
abundance: many
len: 12

CDR3nt: TGCAGTGCAAACAGCCCTGGGGGGGCGGACACTGAAGCTTTCTTT
CDR3aa: CSANSPGGADTEAFF
j_gene: TRBJ1-1
d_gene: .
v_gene: TRBV20-1
abundance: .
len: 15

CDR3nt: TGTGCCAGCCTAACAGACAACACCGGGGAGCTGTTTTTT
CDR3aa: CASLTDNTGELFF
j_gene: TRBJ2-2
d_gene: .
v_gene: TRBV28
abundance: .
len: 13

CDR3nt: TGCAGTGTTGCGACAACGTACCAAGGGACCCAGTACTTC
CDR3aa: CSVATTYQGTQYF
j_gene: TRBJ2-5
d_gene: .
v_gene: TRBV20-1
abundance: .
len: 13

CDR3nt: TGTGCCAGCAGGAACCGACAGGGAATGAACACTGAAGCTTTCTTT
CDR3aa: CASRNRQGMNTEAFF
j_gene: TRBJ1-1
d_gene: TRBD1
v_gene: TRBV2
abundance: few
len: 15

CDR3nt: TGTGCTACCACGGGACAGGAGAACACCGGGGAGCTGTTTTTT
CDR3aa: CATTGQENTGELFF
j_gene: TRBJ2-2
d_gene: TRBD1
v_gene: TRBV2
abundance: .
len: 14

CDR3nt: TGTGCCAGCACCATCCGAGGAGGGGTCGGGGAGCTGTTTTTT
CDR3aa: CASTIRGGVGELFF
j_gene: TRBJ2-2
d_gene: .
v_gene: TRBV27
abundance: .
len: 14

CDR3nt: TGCGCCAGCAGAGCACGGGAGAACACTGAAGCTTTCTTT
CDR3aa: CASRARENTEAFF
j_gene: TRBJ1-1
d_gene: .
v_gene: TRBV10-1
abundance: .
len: 13

CDR3nt: TGTGCCACCAGTGTATACGGAAAATTCTCCTACGAGCAGTACTTC
CDR3aa: CATSVYGKFSYEQYF
j_gene: TRBJ2-7
d_gene: .
v_gene: TRBV24-1
abundance: .
len: 15

CDR3nt: TGTGCCAGCAGTGAAATCTTAAGCTCCTACAATGAGCAGTTCTTC
CDR3aa: CASSEILSSYNEQFF
j_gene: TRBJ2-1
d_gene: .
v_gene: TRBV6-1
abundance: few
len: 15

CDR3nt: TGTGCCAGCAGTGAATTGGGCCTCTCCTACGAGCAGTACTTC
CDR3aa: CASSELGLSYEQYF
j_gene: TRBJ2-7
d_gene: .
v_gene: TRBV2
abundance: few
len: 14

CDR3nt: TGCAGTGCGTCAACAGGGGCAACTACGCAGTATTTT
CDR3aa: CSASTGATTQYF
j_gene: TRBJ2-3
d_gene: TRBD1
v_gene: TRBV20-1
abundance: many
len: 12

CDR3nt: TGTGCCAGCAGTCCGAAAGGTTGGGGCTATGGCTACACCTTC
CDR3aa: CASSPKGWGYGYTF
j_gene: TRBJ1-2
d_gene: .
v_gene: TRBV28
abundance: few
len: 14

CDR3nt: TGTGCCAGCAGCTTAAGTGGGAGTTTTAATGAGCAGTTCTTC
CDR3aa: CASSLSGSFNEQFF
j_gene: TRBJ2-1
d_gene: .
v_gene: TRBV11-2
abundance: .
len: 14

CDR3nt: TGCAGTGCTAGAGATCTCGACGGATCTTACGAGCAGTACTTC
CDR3aa: CSARDLDGSYEQYF
j_gene: TRBJ2-7
d_gene: .
v_gene: TRBV20-1
abundance: .
len: 14

CDR3nt: TGTGCCAGCAGAGACGGGACAGGGGGGAACACTGAAGCTTTCTTT
CDR3aa: CASRDGTGGNTEAFF
j_gene: TRBJ1-1
d_gene: TRBD1
v_gene: TRBV6-1
abundance: .
len: 15

CDR3nt: TGTGCCAGCACTACCTACAATGAGCAGTTCTTC
CDR3aa: CASTTYNEQFF
j_gene: TRBJ2-1
d_gene: .
v_gene: TRBV28
abundance: many
len: 11

CDR3nt: TGTGCCAGCAGTTACCAGACCGCCATGGGACCCTATAATTCACCCCTCCACTTT
CDR3aa: CASSYQTAMGPYNSPLHF
j_gene: TRBJ1-6
d_gene: .
v_gene: TRBV6-2/TRBV6-3
abundance: few
len: 18

CDR3nt: TGCAGTGCTAGTGATCTTTCATACAATGAGCAGTTCTTC
CDR3aa: CSASDLSYNEQFF
j_gene: TRBJ2-1
d_gene: .
v_gene: TRBV20-1
abundance: .
len: 13

CDR3nt: TGCAGTGCTCCTAAGTACAATGAGCAGTTCTTC
CDR3aa: CSAPKYNEQFF
j_gene: TRBJ2-1
d_gene: .
v_gene: TRBV20-1
abundance: few
len: 11

CDR3nt: TGTGCCAGCAGTTTAACTAGCAGCACAAATACGCAGTATTTT
CDR3aa: CASSLTSSTNTQYF
j_gene: TRBJ2-3
d_gene: .
v_gene: TRBV27
abundance: .
len: 14

CDR3nt: TGTGCCAGCAGTTCGCAACCCGGCACCTACAATGAGCAGTTCTTC
CDR3aa: CASSSQPGTYNEQFF
j_gene: TRBJ2-1
d_gene: .
v_gene: TRBV6-2/TRBV6-3
abundance: many
len: 15

CDR3nt: TGCAGTGCTAGAGATCTAAGCGGGAGAAATGAGCAGTTCTTC
CDR3aa: CSARDLSGRNEQFF
j_gene: TRBJ2-1
d_gene: TRBD2
v_gene: TRBV20-1
abundance: few
len: 14

CDR3nt: TGTACCAGCAGCTTAAGGTTCACAGATACGCAGTATTTT
CDR3aa: CTSSLRFTDTQYF
j_gene: TRBJ2-3
d_gene: .
v_gene: TRBV7-2
abundance: .
len: 13

CDR3nt: TGTGCCAGCAGTGAATCGGGCCTATTTTGGGGCTACACCTTC
CDR3aa: CASSESGLFWGYTF
j_gene: TRBJ1-2
d_gene: .
v_gene: TRBV25-1
abundance: few
len: 14

CDR3nt: TGTGCCAGCTCATTCCCGGCAGGGTTCCAAGAGACCCAGTACTTC
CDR3aa: CASSFPAGFQETQYF
j_gene: TRBJ2-5
d_gene: .
v_gene: TRBV18
abundance: .
len: 15

CDR3nt: TGTGCCAGCAGCCGGACGACCCCTATGACAGATACGCAGTATTTT
CDR3aa: CASSRTTPMTDTQYF
j_gene: TRBJ2-3
d_gene: .
v_gene: TRBV27
abundance: many
len: 15

CDR3nt: TGTGCCAGCGGACCGGGACACTCCTACGAGCAGTACTTC
CDR3aa: CASGPGHSYEQYF
j_gene: TRBJ2-7
d_gene: .
v_gene: TRBV6-1
abundance: .
len: 13

CDR3nt: TGTGCCAGCAAAGAGGGACTGATCACAGATACGCAGTATTTT
CDR3aa: CASKEGLITDTQYF
j_gene: TRBJ2-3
d_gene: .
v_gene: TRBV7-2
abundance: few
len: 14

CDR3nt: TGCGCCAGCAACTCCGGGGGGGCTGGGGCCAACGTCCTGACTTTC
CDR3aa: CASNSGGAGANVLTF
j_gene: TRBJ2-6
d_gene: TRBD2
v_gene: TRBV4-1
abundance: .
len: 15

CDR3nt: TGCAGTGCCACTTTCGTAGCCAAAAACATTCAGTACTTC
CDR3aa: CSATFVAKNIQYF
j_gene: TRBJ2-4
d_gene: .
v_gene: TRBV20-1
abundance: .
len: 13

CDR3nt: TGCGCCAGCAGTGGGCAGGCATACGAGCAGTACTTC
CDR3aa: CASSGQAYEQYF
j_gene: TRBJ2-7
d_gene: .
v_gene: TRBV6-1
abundance: few
len: 12

CDR3nt: TGTGCCAGCAGTTTAGACAGACTTCAAGAGACCCATTACTTC
CDR3aa: CASSLDRLQETHYF
j_gene: TRBJ2-5
d_gene: .
v_gene: TRBV28
abundance: .
len: 14

CDR3nt: TGCAGTGCTAGCCCGAACCTCAGGGTCTCCGCCGTGAACACTGAAGCTTTCTTT
CDR3aa: CSASPNLRVSAVNTEAFF
j_gene: TRBJ1-1
d_gene: .
v_gene: TRBV20-1
abundance: .
len: 18

CDR3nt: TGTGCCAGTAGTATTCGACAGGGAGATACGCAGTATTTT
CDR3aa: CASSIRQGDTQYF
j_gene: TRBJ2-3
d_gene: TRBD1
v_gene: TRBV19
abundance: .
len: 13

CDR3nt: TGTGCCAGCAGCTTAGTAGCGGGAGACCTCAATGAGCAGTTCTTC
CDR3aa: CASSLVAGDLNEQFF
j_gene: TRBJ2-1
d_gene: TRBD2
v_gene: TRBV7-3
abundance: .
len: 15

CDR3nt: TGTGCCAGCAGTAGGGACCGAAACTACGAGCAGTACTTC
CDR3aa: CASSRDRNYEQYF
j_gene: TRBJ2-7
d_gene: .
v_gene: TRBV28
abundance: .
len: 13

CDR3nt: TGTGCCATCAGTGAGGGGCAGTATAATGAAAAACTGTTTTTT
CDR3aa: CAISEGQYNEKLFF
j_gene: TRBJ1-4
d_gene: .
v_gene: TRBV25-1
abundance: .
len: 14

CDR3nt: TGTGCCACCAGCTCCGTGTACAATGAGCAGTTCTTC
CDR3aa: CATSSVYNEQFF
j_gene: TRBJ2-1
d_gene: .
v_gene: TRBV7-2
abundance: .
len: 12

CDR3nt: TGTGCCAGCAGTCCAGGACAGGGAATTCTGGAGACCCAGTACTTC
CDR3aa: CASSPGQGILETQYF
j_gene: TRBJ2-5
d_gene: TRBD1
v_gene: TRBV28
abundance: few
len: 15

CDR3nt: TGTGCCAGTAGTAGAAACAGGGGAGACGAGCAGTACTTC
CDR3aa: CASSRNRGDEQYF
j_gene: TRBJ2-7
d_gene: TRBD1
v_gene: TRBV19
abundance: .
len: 13

CDR3nt: TGTGCCAGCAGCACACCCGGGGATACGCAGTATTTT
CDR3aa: CASSTPGDTQYF
j_gene: TRBJ2-3
d_gene: .
v_gene: TRBV5-4
abundance: few
len: 12

CDR3nt: TGTGCCAGCAGTTACGGACTAGCGGGAGGGTACAATGAGCAGTTCTTC
CDR3aa: CASSYGLAGGYNEQFF
j_gene: TRBJ2-1
d_gene: TRBD2
v_gene: TRBV6-6
abundance: many
len: 16

CDR3nt: TGTGCCAGCAGCCCCCGACACTGGAACACTGAAGCTTTCTTT
CDR3aa: CASSPRHWNTEAFF
j_gene: TRBJ1-1
d_gene: .
v_gene: TRBV28
abundance: few
len: 14

CDR3nt: TGTGCCAGCAGCTCCGACCCGGGACTAGCGGGGGAGACCACAGATACGCAGTATTTT
CDR3aa: CASSSDPGLAGETTDTQYF
j_gene: TRBJ2-3
d_gene: TRBD2
v_gene: TRBV7-2
abundance: .
len: 19

CDR3nt: TGTGCCAGTAGTATGAGGGGTATGAGAGCTGAAGCTTTCTTT
CDR3aa: CASSMRGMRAEAFF
j_gene: TRBJ1-1
d_gene: .
v_gene: TRBV19
abundance: .
len: 14

CDR3nt: TGTGCCAGCAGAAAGACTAGCGGGGCCTACGAGCAGTACTTC
CDR3aa: CASRKTSGAYEQYF
j_gene: TRBJ2-7
d_gene: TRBD2
v_gene: TRBV2
abundance: once
len: 14

CDR3nt: TGTGCCAGCAGTTACGGTCAAGAGACCCAGTACTTC
CDR3aa: CASSYGQETQYF
j_gene: TRBJ2-5
d_gene: .
v_gene: TRBV6-2/TRBV6-3
abundance: many
len: 12

CDR3nt: TGTGCCAGCAGCCAAGGGGAAAACATGGCTGAAGCTTTCTTT
CDR3aa: CASSQGENMAEAFF
j_gene: TRBJ1-1
d_gene: .
v_gene: TRBV3-1
abundance: few
len: 14

CDR3nt: TGTGCCAGCTCACCAGGGGGACCCAACTCCTACAATGAGCAGTTCTTC
CDR3aa: CASSPGGPNSYNEQFF
j_gene: TRBJ2-1
d_gene: .
v_gene: TRBV18
abundance: .
len: 16

CDR3nt: TGTGCCAGCAGTTTCGGACGGACCCTCACAGATACGCAGTATTTT
CDR3aa: CASSFGRTLTDTQYF
j_gene: TRBJ2-3
d_gene: .
v_gene: TRBV28
abundance: few
len: 15

CDR3nt: TGTGCCAGCTCATTCTCTGGGGAATATACGCAGTATTTT
CDR3aa: CASSFSGEYTQYF
j_gene: TRBJ2-3
d_gene: .
v_gene: TRBV19
abundance: few
len: 13

CDR3nt: TGTGCCAGCAGCTCGAGGGGCTCGAACTATGGCTACACCTTC
CDR3aa: CASSSRGSNYGYTF
j_gene: TRBJ1-2
d_gene: .
v_gene: TRBV7-9
abundance: once
len: 14